Following are 23 T cell receptor beta chains from one sample sequenced in a study of blood T cell repertoires in COVID-19. Produced via immunoSEQ multiplex PCR; TCRdb's table is partial and in-frame only. The table lists 200,000 to 250,000 clones, under 90% of them singletons, with about 5.1% in the top ten. Material: peripheral blood. All receptors derive from an older woman who had recovered from COVID-19.

This clone appeared many times. The same CDR3 also results from other DNA sequences found in this sample. This chain joins TRBV2 and TRBJ1-2; 7 bases are shared with TRBD1. V dropped 6 bases and J dropped 2; count of bases not matched to a gene: 3. The CDR3 contains 13 residues. Germline CDR1 and CDR2: SNHLY and FYNNEI. CDR3 DNA: TGTGCCAGCAGGAGGGACAGCAACTATGGCTACACCTTC. Protein sequence: CASRRDSNYGYTF.

The chain has TRBV7-8 and TRBJ1-1; no definite D call. This CDR3 is built from 13 residues. V was shortened by 1 base and J by 3 bases, with 6 bases between the two germline ends. Per the germline V gene, CDR1 is SGHVS and CDR2 is FQNEAQ. CDR3 nucleotides: TGTGCCAGCAGCTTAGAGGGAGACACTGAAGCTTTCTTT. It is translated as CASSLEGDTEAFF.

This clone has only one observation. This chain connects TRBV10-3 to TRBJ2-7, with 10 bases identical to TRBD1. This CDR3 region has 12 residues. In germline, CDR1 is ENHRY, CDR2 SYGVKD. The trim removed 9 bases at V and 6 bases at J, leaving 5 bases unmatched. CDR3 nucleotides: TGTGCCATTGGACAGGGGGGGGTCGAGCAGTACTTC. Protein product: CAIGQGGVEQYF.

This clone was seen just once. This chain connects TRBV5-1 to TRBJ2-2; D is possibly TRBD1 (6 bases). The CDR3 is 15 amino acids. V lost 5 bases and J 4 bases, leaving 15 bases between the germline ends. Germline CDR1 and CDR2: SGHRS and YFSETQ. The CDR3 protein is CASRHRAPGTGELFF. Written as DNA, the CDR3 is TGCGCCAGCAGACACAGGGCACCGGGCACCGGGGAGCTGTTTTTT.

CDR3 DNA sequence: TGTGCCAGCAGCGCCCCCCTTGACACCGGGGAGCTGTTTTTT. This sequence encodes CASSAPLDTGELFF. The chain uses TRBV9 and TRBJ2-2; D remains ambiguous. Germline V gene data show CDR1 as SGDLS and CDR2 as YYNGEE. CDR3 length: 14 residues. V dropped 3 bases and J dropped 3 bases, with 9 bases sitting between them.

The DNA of the CDR3 is TGTGCCAGCAGTGAATGGCGGTCTAGGTCCTACGAGCAGTACTTC. Its protein is CASSEWRSRSYEQYF. This chain links TRBV6-1 with TRBJ2-7; D remains ambiguous. CDR1 and CDR2 from the germline V gene are MNHNS and SASEGT. Deletions cut 2 bases from V and 1 base from J, with 12 bases between. This CDR3 contains 15 residues.

This clone turned up a few times. CDR3 nucleotide sequence: TGTGCCAGCAGACCTAGCGGGGGGCGGGAGCAGTACTTC. Translation gives CASRPSGGREQYF. The rearrangement uses TRBV27 and TRBJ2-7; TRBD2 matches at 11 bases. This CDR3 has 13 residues. Unmatched junction bases numbered 5, after V lost 6 bases and J lost 7 bases. Germline loops: CDR1 MNHEY, CDR2 SMNVEV (reference sequence).

The chain is built from TRBV12-3 or TRBV12-4 and TRBJ1-1; maybe TRBD1 (5 bases). V shed 3 bases and J shed 8 bases, with 13 bases lying between them. CDR3 length equals 13 residues. The CDR3 DNA sequence: TGTGCCAGCAGTTTCATTTACGGACAAGAAGCTTTCTTT. Its protein product is CASSFIYGQEAFF.

V is TRBV19 and J is TRBJ2-3; 8 bases line up with TRBD1. The CDR3 covers 15 residues. Germline V gene sequence: CDR1 LNHDA, CDR2 SQIVND (reference sequence). V lost 3 bases to trimming and J lost 1 base; unmatched junction nucleotides: 3. The DNA of the CDR3 is TGTGCCAGTAGTATCCTGACAGGGGGCACAGATACGCAGTATTTT. Its translation: CASSILTGGTDTQYF.

V and J are TRBV27 and TRBJ1-4; D is undetermined. V shed 5 bases and J shed 3 bases, with 13 bases lying between them. Germline V gene lookup returns CDR1 MNHEY and CDR2 SMNVEV (reference sequence). This CDR3 has 15 amino acids. The CDR3 DNA is TGTGCCAGCAGTGTAGCGGGGATTCCTAATGAAAAACTGTTTTTT. Translation: CASSVAGIPNEKLFF. The variable domain in full, with the rest retrieved from reference TRBV27 and TRBJ1-4, is EAQVTQNPRYLITVTGKKLTVTCSQNMNHEYMSWYRQDPGLGLRQIYYSMNVEVTDKGDVPEGYKVSRKEKRNFPLILESPSPNQTSLYFCASSVAGIPNEKLFFGSGTQLSVL.

The V and J genes are TRBV6-6 and TRBJ1-5; D is uncertain. Germline V gives CDR1 MNHNY, CDR2 SVGAGI (reference sequence). V lost 5 bases to trimming and J lost 4 bases, with 3 bases between them. This CDR3 has 11 residues. The CDR3 loop is CASSPNQPQHF. CDR3 bases: TGTGCCAGCAGTCCAAATCAGCCCCAGCATTTT.

The gene calls are TRBV12-3 or TRBV12-4 and TRBJ1-5; D remains unclear. The V and J ends lost 2 bases and 5 bases respectively, with 4 bases between them. This CDR3 has 12 residues. In DNA form, the CDR3 reads TGTGCCAGCAGTTTATCTGATCAGCCCCAGCATTTT. The encoded protein is CASSLSDQPQHF.

The J gene is TRBJ1-2, the V gene TRBV19, with D perhaps matching TRBD1 (5 bases). The germline V gene encodes CDR1 LNHDA and CDR2 SQIVND (reference sequence). The CDR3 is 14 residues long. V was trimmed by 8 bases and J by 3 bases, leaving 16 bases between them. The CDR3 coding sequence is TGTGCCAGTGGGAGGCCAGGGAGGGACTATGGCTACACCTTC. It is translated as CASGRPGRDYGYTF.

This chain uses TRBV7-9 with TRBJ1-4; D not resolved. Trimming left V 0 bases short and J 6 bases short, with 14 bases between. The CDR3 has 16 residues. The germline V gene encodes CDR1 SEHNR and CDR2 FQNEAQ (reference sequence). Here the CDR3 reads CASSLAIGQEDEKLFF. The CDR3 bases are TGTGCCAGCAGCTTAGCGATTGGGCAGGAGGATGAAAAACTGTTTTTT.

The J gene is TRBJ2-3, the V gene TRBV4-3; 10 bases agree with TRBD1. V was clipped by 3 bases and J by 2 bases; unmatched bases: 5. This CDR3 has 16 amino acids. The germline V gene has CDR1 LGHNA and CDR2 YSLEER. The CDR3 region has the DNA TGCGCCAGCAGCCAGGAGGGACAGGGGCCCACAGATACGCAGTATTTT. This gives the protein CASSQEGQGPTDTQYF.

This chain joins TRBV4-2 and TRBJ1-2; tentative D call: TRBD1 (6 bases). This CDR3 contains 14 residues. The germline gives CDR1 LGHNA, CDR2 YNFKEQ. V lost 1 base and J 3 bases, leaving 9 bases between the germline ends. CDR3 sequence reads: CASSQAGADYGYTF. CDR3 DNA sequence: TGTGCCAGCAGCCAAGCAGGGGCGGACTATGGCTACACCTTC.

V usage is TRBV5-4 and J usage is TRBJ2-2, with 7 bases identical to TRBD1. CDR1 and CDR2 from the germline V gene are SGHNT and YYREEE (reference sequence). Losses at the gene ends were 0 bases for V and 2 bases for J; bases not matched to a gene: 1. The CDR3 has 15 residues. The CDR3 region is CASSLGTGNTGELFF. The CDR3 coding sequence is TGTGCCAGCAGCTTGGGGACAGGTAACACCGGGGAGCTGTTTTTT.

The table lists this clone with a few counts. The chain couples TRBV27 to TRBJ1-6; 7 bases fit TRBD1. The CDR3 sequence is 16 residues long. V trimming: 5 bases; J trimming: 9 bases; junction bases outside the gene matches: 13. Per the germline V gene, CDR1 is MNHEY and CDR2 is SMNVEV (reference sequence). The chain's CDR3 is CASSRTGALPRSPLHF. The CDR3 DNA is TGTGCCAGCAGTCGTACAGGGGCCTTGCCGCGTTCACCCCTCCACTTT.

This clone was seen once. This chain connects TRBV12-3 or TRBV12-4 to TRBJ2-7; the match to TRBD1 covers 8 bases. The CDR3 has 13 residues. The V and J ends lost 5 bases and 4 bases, in that order; junction bases with no gene match: 4. The CDR3 DNA reads TGTGCCAGCAGTGTACAGGGGGAGTACGAGCAGTACTTC. Translated: CASSVQGEYEQYF.

The V gene is TRBV7-2, the J gene TRBJ2-5, with TRBD2 matching over 12 bases. The CDR3 is 15 amino acids. The ends lost 3 bases at V and 4 bases at J; junction bases unmatched: 3. Germline V gene sequence: CDR1 SGHTA, CDR2 FQGNSA. CDR3 sequence (DNA): TGTGCCAGCAGCTTTCTAGCGGGGGGGCCAGAGACCCAGTACTTC. This translates into CASSFLAGGPETQYF.

This chain connects TRBV6-6 to TRBJ1-4; 8 bases map to TRBD1. Germline V gives CDR1 MNHNY, CDR2 SVGAGI (reference sequence). This CDR3 is 14 amino acids long. J gave up 8 bases and V 6 bases, and 8 bases lay outside the gene matches. CDR3 protein: CASSFGQGREKLFF. CDR3 DNA: TGTGCCAGCAGCTTCGGACAGGGCCGGGAAAAACTGTTTTTT.

This sequence joins TRBV9 and TRBJ2-3, with 15 bases matching TRBD2. Germline V lookup: CDR1 SGDLS, CDR2 YYNGEE. Trimming cost V 3 bases and J 5 bases; bases outside gene matches: 7. The CDR3 length is 17 residues. This CDR3 is CASSEKSGLAGGDTQYF. CDR3 in DNA: TGTGCCAGCAGCGAAAAGTCGGGACTAGCGGGAGGAGATACGCAGTATTTT.

Only a few counts were recorded for this clone. J is TRBJ1-5 and V is TRBV12-3 or TRBV12-4; D not resolved. V lost 3 bases to trimming and J lost 7 bases, with 10 bases between them. CDR3 length: 13 amino acids. The DNA of the CDR3 is TGTGCCAGCAGTTTGGCGGGGAGGCAGCCCCAGCATTTT. Its translation is CASSLAGRQPQHF.